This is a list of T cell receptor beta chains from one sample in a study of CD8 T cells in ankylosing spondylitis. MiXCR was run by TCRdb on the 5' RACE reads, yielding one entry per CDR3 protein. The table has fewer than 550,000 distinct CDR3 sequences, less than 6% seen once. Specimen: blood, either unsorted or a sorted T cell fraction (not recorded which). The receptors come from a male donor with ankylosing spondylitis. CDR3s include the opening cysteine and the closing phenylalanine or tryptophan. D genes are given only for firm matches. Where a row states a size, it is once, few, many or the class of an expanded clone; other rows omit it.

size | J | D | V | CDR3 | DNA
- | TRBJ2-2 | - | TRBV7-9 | CASSQPRAGHGTGELFF | TGTGCCAGCAGCCAACCCCGCGCAGGCCACGGCACCGGGGAGCTGTTTTTT
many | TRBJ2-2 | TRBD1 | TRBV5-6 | CASSSPGQRYTGELFF | TGTGCCAGCAGCTCGCCGGGACAGCGTTACACCGGGGAGCTGTTTTTT
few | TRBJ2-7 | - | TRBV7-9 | CASSLGKPYEQYF | TGTGCCAGCAGCTTGGGAAAGCCCTACGAGCAGTACTTC
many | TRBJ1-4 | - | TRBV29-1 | CSVAAPLNEKLFF | TGCAGCGTTGCAGCGCCGCTCAATGAAAAACTGTTTTTT
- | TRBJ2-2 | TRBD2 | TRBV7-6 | CASSLELGLAGDAGELFF | TGTGCCAGCAGCTTAGAACTTGGACTAGCGGGAGATGCCGGGGAGCTGTTTTTT
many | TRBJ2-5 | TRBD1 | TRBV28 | CASSLFLWGQRDETQYF | TGTGCCAGCAGTTTATTTCTTTGGGGACAGCGAGACGAGACCCAGTACTTC
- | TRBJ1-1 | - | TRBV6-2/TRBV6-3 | CASSQAVTEAFF | TGTGCCAGCAGCCAGGCGGTCACTGAAGCTTTCTTT
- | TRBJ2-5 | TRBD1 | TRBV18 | CASSYLRDRQETQYF | TGTGCCAGCTCATACCTCCGGGACAGACAAGAGACCCAGTACTTC
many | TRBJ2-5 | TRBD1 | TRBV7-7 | CASSHGTVQETQYF | TGTGCTAGCAGCCACGGGACAGTCCAAGAGACCCAGTACTTC
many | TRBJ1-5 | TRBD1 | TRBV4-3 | CASSQDFGTDRGGNQPQHF | TGCGCCAGCAGCCAAGATTTTGGGACGGACAGGGGAGGCAATCAGCCCCAGCATTTT
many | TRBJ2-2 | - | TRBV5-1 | CASSLGLAGELFF | TGCGCCAGCAGCTTGGGGCTAGCCGGGGAGCTGTTTTTT
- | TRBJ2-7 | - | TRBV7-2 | CASSLASGDSSYEQYF | TGTGCCAGCAGCTTAGCGAGTGGGGATAGCTCCTACGAGCAGTACTTC
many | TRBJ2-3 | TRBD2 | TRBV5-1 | CASRTGTSGSTDTQYF | TGCGCCAGCAGAACAGGGACTAGCGGGAGCACAGATACGCAGTATTTT
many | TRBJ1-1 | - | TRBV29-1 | CSVENTQDLRAFF | TGCAGCGTTGAGAATACGCAGGACCTAAGGGCTTTCTTT
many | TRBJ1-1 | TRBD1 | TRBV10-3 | CAISGWDRRVGAEAFF | TGTGCCATCAGTGGATGGGACAGGAGAGTGGGGGCTGAAGCTTTCTTT
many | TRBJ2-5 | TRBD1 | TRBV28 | CASSSGTEGRYQETQYF | TGTGCCAGCAGTTCCGGGACAGAGGGCCGATATCAAGAGACCCAGTACTTC
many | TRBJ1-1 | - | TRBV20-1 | CSASNPGRTNTEAFF | TGCAGTGCTAGCAACCCAGGGAGGACGAACACTGAAGCTTTCTTT
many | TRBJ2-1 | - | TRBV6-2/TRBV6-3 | CASRDSGGNEQFF | TGTGCCAGCAGGGACTCCGGGGGCAATGAGCAGTTCTTC
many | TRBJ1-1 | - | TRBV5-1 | CASSLTSQVEAFF | TGCGCCAGCAGCTTGACCTCTCAGGTTGAAGCTTTCTTT
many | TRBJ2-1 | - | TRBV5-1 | CASSLYRGYNEQFF | TGCGCCAGCAGCTTGTATAGGGGGTACAATGAGCAGTTCTTC
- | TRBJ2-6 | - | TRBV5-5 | CASSLVGAGANVLTF | TGTGCCAGCAGCTTGGTTGGGGCTGGGGCCAACGTCCTGACTTTC
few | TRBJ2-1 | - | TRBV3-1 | CASSHNSNGNEQFF | TGTGCCAGCAGCCATAACTCTAACGGGAATGAGCAGTTCTTC
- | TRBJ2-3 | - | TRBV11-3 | CASSLGGRASRDTQYF | TGTGCCAGCAGCTTAGGGGGCCGGGCTAGCAGAGATACGCAGTATTTT
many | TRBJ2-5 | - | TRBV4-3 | CAVPRPWETQYF | TGCGCCGTACCGCGGCCCTGGGAGACCCAGTACTTC
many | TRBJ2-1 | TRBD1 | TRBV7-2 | CASSPIEQGAGYNEQFF | TGTGCCAGCAGCCCCATTGAACAGGGGGCTGGCTACAATGAGCAGTTCTTC
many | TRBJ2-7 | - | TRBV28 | CASSQIGSYEQYF | TGTGCCAGCAGTCAAATAGGCTCCTACGAGCAGTACTTC
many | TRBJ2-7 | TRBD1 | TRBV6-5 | CASSSDAGTEAYEQYF | TGTGCCAGCAGTTCCGATGCCGGGACAGAGGCCTACGAGCAGTACTTC
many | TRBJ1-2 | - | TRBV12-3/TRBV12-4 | CASSRGASYGYTF | TGTGCCAGCAGTAGGGGGGCCAGCTATGGCTACACCTTC
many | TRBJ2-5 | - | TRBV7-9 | CASSSRGDQETQYF | TGTGCCAGCAGCTCCCGTGGGGACCAAGAGACCCAGTACTTC
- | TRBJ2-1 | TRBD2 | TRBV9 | CASSSLATKQFF | TGTGCCAGCAGCTCACTAGCGACCAAGCAGTTCTTC
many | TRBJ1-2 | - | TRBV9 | CASSPREGAYYGYTF | TGTGCCAGCAGCCCGAGGGAAGGGGCTTACTATGGCTACACCTTC
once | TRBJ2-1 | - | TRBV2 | CASSPNYKEQFF | TGTGCCAGCAGTCCCAACTACAAGGAGCAGTTCTTC
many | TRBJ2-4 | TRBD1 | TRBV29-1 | CSGTDGQGGIQYF | TGCAGCGGAACAGACGGACAGGGGGGTATTCAGTACTTC
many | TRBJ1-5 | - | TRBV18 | CASSPTNNQPQHF | TGTGCCAGCTCACCTACCAACAATCAGCCCCAGCATTTT
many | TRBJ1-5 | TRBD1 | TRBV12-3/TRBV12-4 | CASSKDRATNQPQHF | TGTGCCAGCAGCAAGGACAGGGCTACTAATCAGCCCCAGCATTTT
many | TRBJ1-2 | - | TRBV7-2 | CASSGRELYYGYTF | TGTGCCAGCAGCGGCAGAGAGCTTTACTATGGCTACACCTTC
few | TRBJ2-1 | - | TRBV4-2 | CASSPPTRQSYNEQFF | TGTGCCAGCAGCCCGCCGACGAGACAGTCCTACAATGAGCAGTTCTTC
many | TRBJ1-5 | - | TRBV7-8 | CASSPHRRLGNQPQHF | TGTGCCAGCAGCCCCCACCGGCGCCTAGGTAATCAGCCCCAGCATTTT
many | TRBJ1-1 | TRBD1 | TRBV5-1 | CASSVTGQQVTEAFF | TGCGCCAGCAGCGTCACGGGACAGCAGGTCACTGAAGCTTTCTTT
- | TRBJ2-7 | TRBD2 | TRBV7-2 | CASSSGLAGARTYEQYF | TGTGCCAGCAGCTCGGGACTAGCGGGGGCACGTACCTACGAGCAGTACTTC
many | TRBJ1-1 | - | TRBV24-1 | CATSDAGYTEAFF | TGTGCCACCAGTGACGCCGGGTACACTGAAGCTTTCTTT
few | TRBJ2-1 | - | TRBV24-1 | CATSDLTEPNEQFF | TGTGCCACCAGTGATTTGACGGAACCCAATGAGCAGTTCTTC
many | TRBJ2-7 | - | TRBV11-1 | CASSAPLHPQGVVHEQYF | TGTGCCAGCAGCGCCCCCCTTCACCCTCAGGGAGTGGTCCACGAGCAGTACTTC
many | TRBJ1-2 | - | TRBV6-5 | CASRLLPTGNYGYTF | TGTGCCAGCAGACTACTCCCAACAGGGAACTATGGCTACACCTTC
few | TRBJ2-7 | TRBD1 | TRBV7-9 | CASSSRTGNHEQYF | TGTGCCAGCAGCTCCCGGACAGGGAACCACGAGCAGTACTTC
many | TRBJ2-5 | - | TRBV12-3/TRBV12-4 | CASSPGHEETQYF | TGTGCCAGCAGCCCGGGACATGAGGAGACCCAGTACTTC